This TCR beta chain originates from a study of blood T cell repertoires in COVID-19. As originally analysed: From reference gene primer amplification, estimates of nucleated cell counts were derived. Clones were sequenced by immunoSEQ multiplex PCR, and TCRdb holds only the in-frame ones, with some missing. V and J calls and clone size are as listed in that table; D and trimming were resolved from the DNA. The sample shows 50,000 to 75,000 clones, 65% to 85% of them seen only once. This clone appeared a few times. This TCR came from a man in his fifties or sixties with acute or convalescent COVID-19. Material for sequencing was peripheral blood.

The CDR3 coding sequence is TGTGCCAGTAGTATAGGACACTTCTACGAGCAGTACTTC. This encodes CASSIGHFYEQYF. The V gene is TRBV19, the J gene TRBJ2-7, with D unclear. The CDR3 runs 13 residues. V shed 1 base and J shed 3 bases, with 7 bases lying between them. CDR1 LNHDA and CDR2 SQIVND come from the germline V gene (reference sequence). The full variable domain, with the rest looked up from reference TRBV19 and TRBJ2-7, is DGGITQSPKYLFRKEGQNVTLSCEQNLNHDAMYWYRQDPGQGLRLIYYSQIVNDFQKGDIAEGYSVSREKKESFPLTVTSAQKNPTAFYLCASSIGHFYEQYFGPGTRLTVT.